This is a list of T cell receptor beta chains from one sample in a study of cytomegalovirus exposure and HLA in healthy donors. Clones were read by immunoSEQ multiplex PCR, and TCRdb kept only the in-frame ones, dropping some. The data contain 140,000 to 150,000 clones, approximately 88% of them seen just once; the ten biggest clones take up roughly 4.8%. The sample was PBMCs. These receptors were taken from a man between 18 and 29 years old in good health and CMV-seropositive. The CDR3 runs from the conserved cysteine through the conserved F or W. The D gene is left open where the match is weak. Not all rows give a size; the values are once, few, many and, for expanded clones, a class.

v_call: TRBV2
clone_size: once
d_call: -
j_call: TRBJ2-7
cdr3_aa: CASSDLAKADYNYLWYF
cdr3_nt: TGTGCCAGCAGTGACCTCGCTAAGGCGGATTATAACTACCTCTGGTACTTC

v_call: TRBV5-5
clone_size: -
d_call: TRBD1
j_call: TRBJ1-1
cdr3_aa: CASSLEGGRMNTEAFF
cdr3_nt: TGTGCCAGCAGCTTGGAAGGGGGCAGGATGAACACTGAAGCTTTCTTT

v_call: TRBV5-1
clone_size: -
d_call: -
j_call: TRBJ1-1
cdr3_aa: CASSLVSGVMNTEAFF
cdr3_nt: TGCGCCAGCAGCTTGGTATCCGGGGTGATGAACACTGAAGCTTTCTTT

v_call: TRBV5-5
clone_size: -
d_call: -
j_call: TRBJ1-2
cdr3_aa: CASSLEPGDYGYTF
cdr3_nt: TGTGCCAGCAGCTTGGAACCGGGAGATTATGGCTACACCTTC

v_call: TRBV25-1
clone_size: -
d_call: -
j_call: TRBJ1-5
cdr3_aa: CASSEGTFNSNQPQHF
cdr3_nt: TGTGCCAGCAGTGAAGGGACATTTAATAGCAATCAGCCCCAGCATTTT

v_call: TRBV4-1
clone_size: -
d_call: -
j_call: TRBJ1-1
cdr3_aa: CASSQGTTEAFF
cdr3_nt: TGCGCCAGCAGCCAGGGCACCACTGAAGCTTTCTTT

v_call: TRBV7-8
clone_size: -
d_call: -
j_call: TRBJ1-5
cdr3_aa: CASSQTGGVSNQPQHF
cdr3_nt: TGTGCCAGCAGCCAAACGGGAGGGGTTAGCAATCAGCCCCAGCATTTT

v_call: TRBV29-1
clone_size: -
d_call: -
j_call: TRBJ1-1
cdr3_aa: CSVGGGATEAFF
cdr3_nt: TGCAGCGTAGGTGGGGGGGCCACTGAAGCTTTCTTT

v_call: TRBV11-2
clone_size: -
d_call: -
j_call: TRBJ2-7
cdr3_aa: CASSLQGGKSEQYF
cdr3_nt: TGTGCCAGCAGCTTACAGGGGGGAAAGAGCGAGCAGTACTTC

v_call: TRBV6-5
clone_size: -
d_call: -
j_call: TRBJ2-5
cdr3_aa: CASSIIIGGETQYF
cdr3_nt: TGTGCCAGCAGCATTATCATAGGGGGAGAGACCCAGTACTTC

v_call: TRBV5-1
clone_size: -
d_call: TRBD1
j_call: TRBJ1-6
cdr3_aa: CASTPGGRNSPLHF
cdr3_nt: TGCGCCAGCACACCAGGGGGCAGGAATTCACCCCTCCACTTT

v_call: TRBV4-1
clone_size: -
d_call: TRBD2
j_call: TRBJ2-1
cdr3_aa: CASSQGNGRGTNEQFF
cdr3_nt: TGCGCCAGCAGCCAGGGTAACGGGCGGGGGACCAATGAGCAGTTCTTC

v_call: TRBV7-2
clone_size: -
d_call: -
j_call: TRBJ1-3
cdr3_aa: CASSSDSGNTIYF
cdr3_nt: TGTGCCAGCAGCTCGGACAGCGGAAACACCATATATTTT

v_call: TRBV30
clone_size: -
d_call: -
j_call: TRBJ1-1
cdr3_aa: CAWSGGGSGQAFF
cdr3_nt: TGTGCCTGGAGCGGTGGCGGGTCAGGCCAAGCTTTCTTT

v_call: TRBV2
clone_size: -
d_call: -
j_call: TRBJ1-1
cdr3_aa: CASSADRTLQAFF
cdr3_nt: TGTGCCAGCAGCGCTGACAGGACTCTTCAAGCTTTCTTT

v_call: TRBV19
clone_size: -
d_call: -
j_call: TRBJ2-3
cdr3_aa: CATTLSGFGTDTQYF
cdr3_nt: TGTGCCACTACCTTAAGCGGGTTCGGCACAGATACGCAGTATTTT

v_call: TRBV4-2
clone_size: -
d_call: -
j_call: TRBJ2-1
cdr3_aa: CASNGPPNYNEQFF
cdr3_nt: TGTGCCAGCAACGGTCCACCTAACTACAATGAGCAGTTCTTC

v_call: TRBV9
clone_size: -
d_call: TRBD1
j_call: TRBJ2-5
cdr3_aa: CASSLTGALQETQYF
cdr3_nt: TGTGCCAGCAGTCTCACAGGGGCCCTGCAAGAGACCCAGTACTTC

v_call: TRBV7-9
clone_size: -
d_call: -
j_call: TRBJ2-1
cdr3_aa: CASSSDLIYNEQFF
cdr3_nt: TGTGCCAGCAGTTCCGACTTAATCTACAATGAGCAGTTCTTC

v_call: TRBV21-1
clone_size: -
d_call: -
j_call: TRBJ2-7
cdr3_aa: CASSNLAQYF
cdr3_nt: TGTGCCAGCAGCAATCTAGCGCAGTACTTC

v_call: TRBV4-2
clone_size: -
d_call: -
j_call: TRBJ2-7
cdr3_aa: CASSQDLAGPTLSYEQYF
cdr3_nt: TGTGCCAGCAGCCAAGATTTGGCGGGGCCTACTCTCTCCTACGAGCAGTACTTC

v_call: TRBV19
clone_size: -
d_call: TRBD1
j_call: TRBJ1-2
cdr3_aa: CASSPGTAYGYTF
cdr3_nt: TGTGCCAGTAGTCCTGGGACAGCGTATGGCTACACCTTC

v_call: TRBV15
clone_size: -
d_call: TRBD2
j_call: TRBJ2-1
cdr3_aa: CATSRDASSGDEQFF
cdr3_nt: TGTGCCACCAGCAGAGATGCGAGTAGCGGGGATGAGCAGTTCTTC

v_call: TRBV19
clone_size: once
d_call: -
j_call: TRBJ1-4
cdr3_aa: CATSGLSGEKLFF
cdr3_nt: TGTGCCACTTCAGGGCTATCAGGGGAAAAACTGTTTTTT

v_call: TRBV18
clone_size: once
d_call: -
j_call: TRBJ1-1
cdr3_aa: CASSPAFGITEAFF
cdr3_nt: TGTGCCAGCTCACCGGCGTTCGGGATCACTGAAGCTTTCTTT

v_call: TRBV7-7
clone_size: -
d_call: TRBD1
j_call: TRBJ1-4
cdr3_aa: CASSLGTGTELFF
cdr3_nt: TGTGCTAGCAGCTTAGGTACCGGGACAGAACTGTTTTTT

v_call: TRBV5-1
clone_size: -
d_call: -
j_call: TRBJ2-1
cdr3_aa: CASSLGLVLRNEQFF
cdr3_nt: TGCGCCAGCAGCTTGGGTTTAGTCCTTCGGAATGAGCAGTTCTTC

v_call: TRBV27
clone_size: -
d_call: -
j_call: TRBJ2-3
cdr3_aa: CASSTQTGRDRDTQYF
cdr3_nt: TGTGCCAGCAGTACCCAGACGGGTCGCGACCGCGATACGCAGTATTTT

v_call: TRBV29-1
clone_size: -
d_call: -
j_call: TRBJ2-3
cdr3_aa: CSVGTRTDTQYF
cdr3_nt: TGCAGCGTCGGGACTCGAACAGATACGCAGTATTTT

v_call: TRBV4-2
clone_size: few
d_call: -
j_call: TRBJ1-2
cdr3_aa: CASSQDVGGILYGYTF
cdr3_nt: TGTGCCAGCAGCCAAGATGTAGGAGGTATCCTCTATGGCTACACCTTC

v_call: TRBV6-5
clone_size: -
d_call: -
j_call: TRBJ2-1
cdr3_aa: CASSEDFNEQFF
cdr3_nt: TGTGCCAGCAGTGAAGACTTCAATGAGCAGTTCTTC

v_call: TRBV21-1
clone_size: -
d_call: -
j_call: TRBJ2-5
cdr3_aa: CASLRDRGNF
cdr3_nt: TGTGCCAGCCTAAGGGACAGGGGGAACTTC

v_call: TRBV19
clone_size: -
d_call: -
j_call: TRBJ1-1
cdr3_aa: CASIKPGVLATEAFF
cdr3_nt: TGTGCCAGTATTAAACCGGGGGTCCTAGCGACTGAAGCTTTCTTT

v_call: TRBV10-2
clone_size: -
d_call: TRBD1
j_call: TRBJ1-1
cdr3_aa: CATGPQGGTEAFF
cdr3_nt: TGCGCCACAGGGCCACAGGGGGGTACTGAAGCTTTCTTT

v_call: TRBV6-1
clone_size: -
d_call: -
j_call: TRBJ1-1
cdr3_aa: CASREGNTEAFF
cdr3_nt: TGTGCCAGCAGGGAGGGGAACACTGAAGCTTTCTTT

v_call: TRBV5-1
clone_size: -
d_call: TRBD1
j_call: TRBJ2-1
cdr3_aa: CASSLGQGRVNEQFF
cdr3_nt: TGCGCCAGCAGCTTGGGACAGGGTAGGGTCAATGAGCAGTTCTTC

v_call: TRBV6-5
clone_size: -
d_call: -
j_call: TRBJ2-7
cdr3_aa: CASGPSGLLFYEQYF
cdr3_nt: TGTGCCAGCGGACCCTCGGGACTCTTATTCTACGAGCAGTACTTC

v_call: TRBV29-1
clone_size: once
d_call: -
j_call: TRBJ2-7
cdr3_aa: CSVEVTAAYEQYF
cdr3_nt: TGCAGCGTTGAAGTGACAGCCGCCTACGAGCAGTACTTC

v_call: TRBV7-9
clone_size: -
d_call: -
j_call: TRBJ2-1
cdr3_aa: CASSLGGGEQFF
cdr3_nt: TGTGCCAGCAGCTTAGGAGGCGGTGAGCAGTTCTTC

v_call: TRBV6-5
clone_size: -
d_call: -
j_call: TRBJ2-2
cdr3_aa: CASRPTGVNTGELFF
cdr3_nt: TGTGCCAGCAGACCTACAGGAGTCAACACCGGGGAGCTGTTTTTT

v_call: TRBV30
clone_size: -
d_call: TRBD2
j_call: TRBJ2-1
cdr3_aa: CAWSRTSGGHNEQFF
cdr3_nt: TGTGCCTGGAGTAGGACTAGCGGGGGCCACAATGAGCAGTTCTTC

v_call: TRBV28
clone_size: once
d_call: TRBD1
j_call: TRBJ1-2
cdr3_aa: CASSSLGTGGGRNSYTF
cdr3_nt: TGTGCCAGCAGCTCCCTTGGGACAGGGGGCGGGAGAAATAGCTACACCTTC

v_call: TRBV4-2
clone_size: few
d_call: -
j_call: TRBJ2-7
cdr3_aa: CASSLKGPGDGYEQYF
cdr3_nt: TGTGCCAGCAGCCTAAAGGGGCCGGGGGATGGGTACGAGCAGTACTTC

v_call: TRBV19
clone_size: -
d_call: TRBD1
j_call: TRBJ1-1
cdr3_aa: CASSIDDRVGTEAFF
cdr3_nt: TGTGCCAGTAGTATAGATGACAGGGTGGGCACTGAAGCTTTCTTT

v_call: TRBV9
clone_size: -
d_call: TRBD2
j_call: TRBJ2-1
cdr3_aa: CASSLFAGVGYNEQFF
cdr3_nt: TGTGCCAGCAGCCTCTTTGCGGGAGTCGGATACAATGAGCAGTTCTTC

v_call: TRBV13
clone_size: -
d_call: TRBD1
j_call: TRBJ1-4
cdr3_aa: CASSWRQGSNEKLFF
cdr3_nt: TGTGCCAGCAGCTGGAGACAGGGGTCTAATGAAAAACTGTTTTTT

v_call: TRBV6-5
clone_size: -
d_call: -
j_call: TRBJ2-1
cdr3_aa: CASSSRRGYNEQFF
cdr3_nt: TGTGCCAGCAGTTCTAGGCGGGGCTACAATGAGCAGTTCTTC

v_call: TRBV19
clone_size: -
d_call: -
j_call: TRBJ1-5
cdr3_aa: CASSITQDQPQHF
cdr3_nt: TGTGCCAGTAGTATAACACAGGACCAGCCCCAGCATTTT

v_call: TRBV30
clone_size: -
d_call: -
j_call: TRBJ2-3
cdr3_aa: CAWSLSTDTQYF
cdr3_nt: TGTGCCTGGTCTCTCAGCACAGATACGCAGTATTTT

v_call: TRBV7-9
clone_size: -
d_call: -
j_call: TRBJ2-1
cdr3_aa: CASSRASSHYNEQFF
cdr3_nt: TGTGCCAGCAGCCGAGCCTCCTCTCACTACAATGAGCAGTTCTTC

v_call: TRBV19
clone_size: -
d_call: TRBD2
j_call: TRBJ2-7
cdr3_aa: CASNPGTSGYEQYF
cdr3_nt: TGTGCCAGTAACCCCGGGACTAGCGGCTACGAGCAGTACTTC

v_call: TRBV5-1
clone_size: few
d_call: TRBD1
j_call: TRBJ1-2
cdr3_aa: CASSWTGTDGYTF
cdr3_nt: TGCGCCAGCAGCTGGACCGGGACAGATGGCTACACCTTC

v_call: TRBV29-1
clone_size: -
d_call: TRBD2
j_call: TRBJ2-7
cdr3_aa: CSVELAGGTYEQYF
cdr3_nt: TGCAGCGTCGAACTAGCGGGAGGGACCTACGAGCAGTACTTC